This T cell receptor (beta chain) came from a study of T cells in Graves' hyperthyroidism and ophthalmopathy. RNA transcripts were the template for amplifying TCR beta CDR3 regions. During a first-round RT-PCR of the TCR CDR3, the HTBI primer set was used. From the multiplex PCR reads, TCRdb called clonotypes with MiXCR, one entry per CDR3 protein. Of about 380,000 distinct CDR3 sequences in the sample, around 18% are singletons; the top ten hold roughly two fifths. Study results and caveats: Ophthalmopathy onset followed model prediction by a median around 6.6 months.

This clonotype was observed many times. Its antigen is unidentified. It was 8 to 10 ml of fresh peripheral blood that supplied the PBMCs. The V gene's germline CDR1 is SNHLY and CDR2 FYNNEI. V was trimmed by 3 bases and J by 5 bases, leaving 10 bases between them. CDR3 length: 14 amino acids. The rearrangement links TRBV2 to TRBJ2-2; a weak D match, TRBD1 (5 bases). The clonotype was recovered from a man between 18 and 35 years old with Graves' ophthalmopathy. The sequenced material came from blood. This chain's CDR3 is CASSDPTVTGELFF. The CDR3 nucleotides are TGTGCCAGCAGTGACCCGACAGTGACCGGGGAGCTGTTTTTT.